This T cell receptor beta chain was profiled in a study of blood T cell repertoires in COVID-19. Study context: The United States, Italy and Spain supplied acute and convalescent COVID-19 samples. Sources were T cells, B-cell-depleted T cells, or PBMCs; the material itself was cDNA or gDNA.

In the original analysis: Reference gene primer amplification gave estimated nucleated cell counts. TCRdb keeps only in-frame clones here, not all; method: immunoSEQ multiplex PCR. V, J and clone size were drawn from that table, and D and trimming were deduced from the DNA. The sample carries roughly 120,000 clones, over 65% recorded once. Sequencing was carried out using peripheral blood. The sequence derives from a woman of 80 years or more with acute or convalescent COVID-19.

The CDR3 protein is CASSLGGATTDTQYF. The CDR3 DNA is TGTGCCAGCAGCTTGGGCGGGGCTACCACAGATACGCAGTATTTT. The chain uses TRBV5-4 and TRBJ2-3; the D gene is possibly TRBD2 (6 bases). Germline V gives CDR1 SGHNT, CDR2 YYREEE (reference sequence). Trimming took off 0 bases at V and 2 bases at J, with 10 bases between the two ends. The CDR3 extends over 15 amino acids.